The 14 T cell receptor beta chains below all came from one sample that was sequenced in a study of blood T cell repertoires in COVID-19 (dated by TCRdb to between 2020 and 2021). To prepare the library, the immunoSEQ multiplex PCR assay was applied. Imported from immuneACCESS, the table was reduced by TCRdb to in-frame sequences with V and J called. These copies leave out some clones; in studies compared against another copy, an unresolved V gene accounts for under half, and the cause of the remainder is not known. This sample has roughly 280,000 clones in its table, and around 85% of those were observed once. The ten largest clones take up approximately 10% of the sample. Sequencing was carried out using peripheral blood. Source of these receptors: a woman aged 70 to 79 with acute or convalescent COVID-19.

This clone came up once. This chain joins TRBV19 and TRBJ1-5; unclear D gene. Per germline, CDR1 LNHDA and CDR2 SQIVND (reference sequence). The CDR3 totals 15 residues. Between the trimmed V and J ends, which lost 4 bases and 2 bases, there was a span of 12 bases. CDR3 protein: CASSTIEEGNQPQHF. DNA for the CDR3: TGTGCCAGTAGTACAATCGAGGAGGGCAATCAGCCCCAGCATTTT. Variable domain in full (rest from reference TRBV19 and TRBJ1-5): DGGITQSPKYLFRKEGQNVTLSCEQNLNHDAMYWYRQDPGQGLRLIYYSQIVNDFQKGDIAEGYSVSREKKESFPLTVTSAQKNPTAFYLCASSTIEEGNQPQHFGDGTRLSIL.

This rearrangement joins TRBV11-2 to TRBJ1-1, with D perhaps matching TRBD1 (6 bases). The CDR3 is 12 amino acids. Trimming took off 5 bases at V and 10 bases at J, with 14 bases between the two ends. CDR1 and CDR2 from the germline V gene are SGHAT and FQNNGV. CDR3 DNA: TGTGCCAGCAGCAGAACACCAGGGGCAGCTTTCTTT. Amino acid sequence: CASSRTPGAAFF.

This clone was picked up a small number of times. The chain couples TRBV11-2 to TRBJ2-2; 7 bases agree with TRBD2. Germline CDR1 reads SGHAT; CDR2 reads FQNNGV. CDR3 length equals 17 residues. V was pared by 6 bases and J by 0 bases, with 10 bases of the junction left unmatched. The CDR3 sequence is CASRRDPGGTNTGELFF. The CDR3 region has the DNA TGTGCCAGCAGACGAGATCCGGGGGGAACGAACACCGGGGAGCTGTTTTTT.

This chain uses TRBV19 with TRBJ1-2; weak D call: TRBD1 (6 bases). V lost 3 bases and J 3 bases, leaving 14 bases between the germline ends. CDR1 is LNHDA, CDR2 SQIVND, per germline (reference sequence). The CDR3 contains 15 residues. The CDR3 sequence is CASSMGTDSYYGYTF. The CDR3 DNA reads as TGTGCCAGTAGTATGGGGACGGACAGCTACTATGGCTACACCTTC.

CDR3 nucleotides: TGTGCCAGCAGTTTGAAAAGGGGTTGGACCGGGGAGCTGTTTTTT. This translates into CASSLKRGWTGELFF. This chain uses TRBV27 with TRBJ2-2; D possibly corresponds to TRBD1 (5 bases). Trimming removed 3 bases at V and 5 bases at J, with 13 bases between. Germline assignment: CDR1 MNHEY and CDR2 SMNVEV (reference sequence). This CDR3 has 15 residues.

The chain employs TRBV19 and TRBJ1-5; 10 bases fit TRBD1. The CDR3 is 18 residues long. Germline CDR1 LNHDA, CDR2 SQIVND (reference sequence). Trimming took 0 bases from V and 5 from J; bases not matched to a gene: 10. The CDR3 bases are TGTGCCAGTAGTATAGATCGGTCTGGGGGACAGGGGCATCAGCCCCAGCATTTT. Protein product: CASSIDRSGGQGHQPQHF.

The rearrangement uses TRBV10-1 and TRBJ2-1; the D gene is possibly TRBD2 (6 bases). Germline V lookup: CDR1 WNHNN, CDR2 SYGVQD (reference sequence). The CDR3 runs 15 residues. Deletions cut 5 bases from V and 0 bases from J, with 11 bases between. CDR3 residues: CASSRAGSSYNEQFF. The CDR3 DNA reads as TGCGCCAGCAGTAGGGCGGGGAGCTCCTACAATGAGCAGTTCTTC.

J is TRBJ2-3 and V is TRBV7-2; TRBD2 is a possible D gene (5 bases). CDR3 length: 16 residues. V was shortened by 5 bases and J by 1 base, with 16 bases between the two germline ends. The germline V gene encodes CDR1 SGHTA and CDR2 FQGNSA. In DNA form, the CDR3 reads TGTGCCAGCAGCGTGGCTAGCTCTTGGGGCACAGATACGCAGTATTTT. Translating gives CASSVASSWGTDTQYF.

This sequence joins TRBV2 and TRBJ2-3; D gene uncertain. Germline lookup yields CDR1 SNHLY and CDR2 FYNNEI. V shed 5 bases and J shed 3 bases, with 6 bases lying between them. The CDR3 covers 12 residues. In nucleotides, the CDR3 is TGTGCCAGCAGTCCGAGGACAGATACGCAGTATTTT. Protein: CASSPRTDTQYF.

This chain connects TRBV2 to TRBJ1-4, with D perhaps matching TRBD1 (6 bases). The CDR3 is 14 residues long. V lost 6 bases and J 8 bases, leaving 16 bases between the germline ends. The germline V gene encodes CDR1 SNHLY and CDR2 FYNNEI. This chain's CDR3 is CASSRGQLGEKLFF. CDR3 coding DNA: TGTGCCAGCAGCCGCGGACAGTTGGGCGAAAAACTGTTTTTT.

J is TRBJ2-7 and V is TRBV5-1, with D perhaps TRBD2 (5 bases). Germline lookup yields CDR1 SGHRS and CDR2 YFSETQ. CDR3 length: 15 residues. Trimming removed 0 bases at V and 6 bases at J, with 16 bases between. The CDR3 protein is CASSLEGRGFSEQYF. The CDR3 DNA is TGCGCCAGCAGCTTGGAAGGGAGAGGGTTCAGCGAGCAGTACTTC.

The gene calls are TRBV11-2 and TRBJ2-2, with a possible D match to TRBD1 (5 bases). Looked up from germline, CDR1 is SGHAT and CDR2 is FQNNGV. This CDR3 has 13 amino acids. V lost 6 bases and J 1 base, leaving 6 bases between the germline ends. For the CDR3, the DNA is TGTGCCAGCAGTAGGGGGAACACCGGGGAGCTGTTTTTT. Protein: CASSRGNTGELFF.

The rearrangement joins TRBV11-1 to TRBJ2-3, with TRBD2 matching over 9 bases. The CDR3 covers 15 residues. Germline V gene sequence: CDR1 SGHAT, CDR2 FQDESV (reference sequence). V lost 5 bases and J lost 2; bases outside the gene matches: 5. The CDR3 DNA reads as TGTGCCAGCAGCGTTAGCGGGGGACTCACAGATACGCAGTATTTT. Its translation: CASSVSGGLTDTQYF.

The chain combines TRBV5-1 with TRBJ1-2; 7 nucleotides line up with TRBD1. Germline lookup yields CDR1 SGHRS and CDR2 YFSETQ. With 0 bases clipped from V and 4 bases from J, the junction kept 6 bases outside the gene matches. There are 15 residues in the CDR3. The DNA of the CDR3 is TGCGCCAGCAGCTTGGCCCCAGGGGGTTCCTATGGCTACACCTTC. Translated: CASSLAPGGSYGYTF.